A single sample is the source of the 13 T cell receptor beta chains below, sequenced in a study of T cell responses to AZD1222 COVID-19 vaccine. The method was immunoSEQ multiplex PCR; TCRdb's version includes in-frame clones alone and lacks a portion of them. The sample records approximately 200,000 clones, 91% being singletons. Specimen: peripheral blood, collected 28 days after the second AZD1222 dose. These receptors all stem from an adult who received the AZD1222 COVID-19 vaccine.

The V gene is TRBV7-2, the J gene TRBJ2-3, with TRBD2 as a possible D gene (5 bases). This CDR3 spans 13 amino acids. Germline CDR1 is SGHTA and CDR2 is FQGNSA. The ends were cut back, 1 base at V and 14 bases at J, with 16 bases in the middle. The CDR3 bases are TGTGCCAGCAGCTTAGAAAGAGAGCGGCCCCCGTATTTT. This gives the protein CASSLERERPPYF.

The CDR3: CASSLAATGLTGELFF. CDR3 in DNA: TGTGCCAGCAGCTTGGCGGCGACAGGTCTTACCGGGGAGCTGTTTTTT. This chain joins TRBV7-2 and TRBJ2-2, with D possibly matching TRBD1 (6 bases). CDR1 is SGHTA and CDR2 is FQGNSA in the germline V gene. Trimming removed 3 bases from V and 5 bases from J, with 16 bases in between. The length of the CDR3 is 16 residues.

Only a few counts were recorded for this clone. This chain connects TRBV30 to TRBJ2-1, with 9 nucleotides matching TRBD1. The V and J ends lost 2 bases and 7 bases, in that order; junction bases with no gene match: 6. The germline gives CDR1 GTSNPN, CDR2 SVGIG (reference sequence). The CDR3 contains 14 residues. The chain's CDR3 is CAWSPGTGRNEQFF. The CDR3 coding sequence is TGTGCCTGGAGTCCGGGGACAGGGAGGAATGAGCAGTTCTTC. The whole variable domain, remainder taken from reference TRBV30 and TRBJ2-1, is SQTIHQWPATLVQPVGSPLSLECTVEGTSNPNLYWYRQAAGRGLQLLFYSVGIGQISSEVPQNLSASRPQDRQFILSSKKLLLSDSGFYLCAWSPGTGRNEQFFGPGTRLTVL.

This clone was detected only a few times. V usage is TRBV19 and J usage is TRBJ2-1; 11 nucleotides align to TRBD2. Germline values: CDR1 LNHDA, CDR2 SQIVND (reference sequence). Trimming at V came to 3 bases and at J to 8 bases, leaving 6 bases not matched to a gene. The CDR3 sequence is 15 residues long. CDR3 sequence: CASSILAGGGDEQFF. The CDR3 DNA sequence: TGTGCCAGTAGTATCCTAGCGGGAGGTGGGGATGAGCAGTTCTTC. Variable domain in full (rest from reference TRBV19 and TRBJ2-1): DGGITQSPKYLFRKEGQNVTLSCEQNLNHDAMYWYRQDPGQGLRLIYYSQIVNDFQKGDIAEGYSVSREKKESFPLTVTSAQKNPTAFYLCASSILAGGGDEQFFGPGTRLTVL.

This chain uses TRBV19 with TRBJ2-7, with 8 bases that match TRBD2. Germline V gives CDR1 LNHDA, CDR2 SQIVND (reference sequence). Trimming took 2 bases from V and 0 from J; bases not matched to a gene: 15. This CDR3 is 19 amino acids long. This CDR3 reads CASSISLFSGTRSSYEQYF. The CDR3 nucleotides read TGTGCCAGTAGTATAAGCCTATTCTCCGGGACTAGGAGCTCCTACGAGCAGTACTTC.

Ten or more counts support this clone. The chain links TRBV6-2 or TRBV6-3 to TRBJ2-3; D tentatively fits TRBD1 or TRBD2 (6 bases each). Germline V lookup: CDR1 MNHEY, CDR2 SVGEGT. The CDR3 contains 15 residues. The V gene lost 1 base and the J gene lost 2 bases, with 10 bases spanning the gap. The CDR3 loop reads CASSYWGALTDTQYF. The CDR3 DNA reads TGTGCCAGCAGTTACTGGGGGGCGCTCACAGATACGCAGTATTTT.

The DNA of the CDR3 is TGCGCCAGCAGTGAGTCGACTCGAGGGAATGGAAACATTCAGTACTTC. Translation gives CASSESTRGNGNIQYF. The rearrangement joins TRBV10-1 to TRBJ2-4; D is possibly TRBD2 (5 bases). V gave up 0 bases and J gave up 6 bases, with 15 bases separating them. The length of the CDR3 is 16 residues. From germline, CDR1 is WNHNN and CDR2 SYGVQD (reference sequence).

This chain joins TRBV2 and TRBJ2-5, with D uncertain. In germline, CDR1 is SNHLY, CDR2 FYNNEI. Trimming stripped 3 bases from V and 5 bases from J, with 4 bases between. This CDR3 is 11 amino acids long. The CDR3 DNA reads as TGTGCCAGCAGTGAGGAGGAGACCCAGTACTTC. Protein: CASSEEETQYF. The complete variable domain, with remaining parts taken from reference TRBV2 and TRBJ2-5, reads EPEVTQTPSHQVTQMGQEVILRCVPISNHLYFYWYRQILGQKVEFLVSFYNNEISEKSEIFDDQFSVERPDGSNFTLKIRSTKLEDSAMYFCASSEEETQYFGPGTRLLVL.

The genes are TRBV20-1 and TRBJ2-3; 11 bases align to TRBD2. The ends lost 3 bases at V and 2 bases at J; junction bases unmatched: 4. The CDR3 runs 15 residues. From germline, CDR1 is DFQATT and CDR2 SNEGSKA (reference sequence). This chain's CDR3 is CSASSLAGDTDTQYF. The CDR3 nucleotides are TGCAGTGCTAGTTCACTAGCGGGAGACACAGATACGCAGTATTTT.

The chain combines TRBV2 with TRBJ1-5; D not certain. Trimming stripped 4 bases from V and 5 bases from J, with 15 bases between. The CDR3 is made up of 15 amino acids. Looked up from germline, CDR1 is SNHLY and CDR2 is FYNNEI. The CDR3 sequence is CASSADPGKDQPQHF. CDR3 sequence (DNA): TGTGCCAGCAGTGCCGATCCCGGAAAGGATCAGCCCCAGCATTTT.

The rearrangement joins TRBV11-2 to TRBJ2-1, with 8 bases that match TRBD2. CDR1 and CDR2 from the germline V gene are SGHAT and FQNNGV. This CDR3 has 12 residues. J gave up 15 bases and V 0 bases, and 4 bases lay outside the gene matches. The CDR3 sequence is CASSLDWAGGFF. The CDR3 region has the DNA TGTGCCAGCAGCTTAGATTGGGCGGGAGGGTTCTTC.

This rearrangement joins TRBV24-1 to TRBJ2-2, with 7 bases lining up with TRBD1. The germline V gene has CDR1 KGHDR and CDR2 SFDVKD. There are 14 residues in the CDR3. Trimming cost V 7 bases and J 5 bases; bases outside gene matches: 6. In DNA, the CDR3 is TGTGCCACCAGAGAAGACAGGGAAACCGGGGAGCTGTTTTTT. Amino acids: CATREDRETGELFF.

The chain is built from TRBV28 and TRBJ2-7, with 14 positions matching TRBD2. V lost 5 bases to trimming and J lost 3 bases; unmatched junction nucleotides: 3. This CDR3 is 15 amino acids long. Germline assignment: CDR1 MDHEN and CDR2 SYDVKM. Here the CDR3 reads CASSAGTSGSYEQYF. The CDR3 DNA sequence: TGTGCCAGCAGTGCCGGGACTAGCGGGAGCTACGAGCAGTACTTC.